This T cell receptor (beta chain) originates from a study of blood T cell repertoires in COVID-19. Study as a whole: COVID-19 samples, acute and convalescent, were from the United States, Italy and Spain. Sources were T cells, B-cell-depleted T cells, or PBMCs; the material itself was cDNA or gDNA.

Between the trimmed V and J ends, which lost 5 bases and 7 bases, there was a span of 17 bases. The CDR3 runs 14 residues. CDR1 and CDR2 (germline): LGHDT, YNNKEL (reference sequence). In the original analysis: Amplification from reference gene primers served as the basis for estimated nucleated cell counts. Repertoires were generated with immunoSEQ multiplex PCR, while TCRdb's copy carries only in-frame clones and drops some. The V and J calls and clone size come from that table; D and trimming were worked out from the DNA. The sample lists 120,000 or so clones, around 77% occurring once. The sequenced material came from peripheral blood. The sequence was collected from a human donor in a cohort sampled during active COVID-19. The chain has TRBV3-1 (or the pseudogene TRBV3-2) and TRBJ1-2; D may be TRBD1 (6 bases). The CDR3 DNA is TGTGCCAGCAGCGCCACAGGGCCGAGGGGTGGCTACACCTTC. Translation gives CASSATGPRGGYTF.